This entry concerns a single T cell receptor beta chain. Repertoires were generated with immunoSEQ multiplex PCR, while TCRdb's copy carries only in-frame clones and drops some. The repertoire consists of around 100,000 clones, with 70% to 85% occurring once and the leading ten covering 2.4%. This sample is drawn from a study of PD-L1 blockade in urothelial cancer. Overall study: Every 3 weeks, patients received intravenous atezolizumab 1,200 mg, beginning 2014. A median approximately 150,000 T cells were found in blood samples.

The length of the CDR3 is 11 residues. V dropped 4 bases and J dropped 5 bases, with 4 bases sitting between them. CDR1 SGHRS and CDR2 YFSETQ come from the germline V gene. Patients were diagnosed with urothelial carcinoma, either locally advanced or metastatic. The source was PBMCs, collected around atezolizumab (anti-PD-L1) treatment. The gene calls are TRBV5-1 and TRBJ2-1; D is ambiguous. The TCR sequence derives from a man in his forties or fifties with urothelial cancer. CDR3 sequence reads: CASSLDNEQFF. The CDR3 nucleotides read TGCGCCAGCAGCCTAGACAATGAGCAGTTCTTC. Full variable domain (rest looked up from reference TRBV5-1 and TRBJ2-1): KAGVTQTPRYLIKTRGQQVTLSCSPISGHRSVSWYQQTPGQGLQFLFEYFSETQRNKGNFPGRFSGRQFSNSRSEMNVSTLELGDSALYLCASSLDNEQFFGPGTRLTVL.